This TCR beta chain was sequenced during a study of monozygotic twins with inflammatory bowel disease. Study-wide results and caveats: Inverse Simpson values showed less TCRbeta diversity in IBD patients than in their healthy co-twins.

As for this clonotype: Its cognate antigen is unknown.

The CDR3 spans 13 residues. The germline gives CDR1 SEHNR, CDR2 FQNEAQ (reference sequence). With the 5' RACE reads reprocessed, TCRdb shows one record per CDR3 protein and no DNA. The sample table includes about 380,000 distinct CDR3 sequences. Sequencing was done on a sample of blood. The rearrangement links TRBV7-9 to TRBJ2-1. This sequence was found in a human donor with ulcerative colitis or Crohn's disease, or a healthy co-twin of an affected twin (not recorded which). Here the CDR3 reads CASSLGGFNEQFF.